This TCR beta chain comes out of a study of siplizumab effects on memory and regulatory T cells. The study's findings and limits: Most proliferating CD4+ or CD8+ clones, roughly 80-96%, had no naive or memory assignment.

Only in-frame clones appear in the TCRdb table, and some are missing; sequencing was by immunoSEQ multiplex PCR. The sample has approximately 94,000 clones; more than 95% are singletons. Germline values: CDR1 SGHRS, CDR2 YFSETQ. This CDR3 region has 14 residues. V lost 0 bases and J lost 4, with 9 bases in between. Comment on this clone: Its target is not known.

The chain uses TRBV5-1 and TRBJ2-3; D is perhaps TRBD1 (6 bases). The clonotype originates from a human donor in good health. The sequenced material came from naive CD4+ T cells sorted from blood. The CDR3 sequence: CASSLGGPADTQYF. The CDR3 DNA is TGCGCCAGCAGCTTGGGGGGGCCGGCAGATACGCAGTATTTT.